Detailed here is one T cell receptor (beta chain). In this sample, this clone turned up many times. Its antigen is unknown. Within one base of it there is no much larger clone, and no base qualities were kept. Before undergoing thyroid surgery, none of the patients had been given any kind of treatment. The study retrospectively analysed patient clinical samples collected from the early 2010s to the late 2010s using T-cell receptor beta sequencing. These data come from a study of metastatic and nonmetastatic thyroid tumors (dated by TCRdb to the early 2020s). Notes on the research overall: For patients with malignant and with benign thyroid disease, the researchers compared repertoires between peripheral blood samples and tumor or nodule tissue samples. The study at large found these results: In both blood and tumor samples, TCR beta diversity was reported to be significantly higher in malignant tumors than in benign nodules.

Libraries were built with PCR. Sequencer: Illumina HiSeq 4000. The TCR beta-chain CDR3 region of each patient was profiled by high-throughput sequencing. The authors' analysis ran thus. The researchers built a classifier to tell apart papillary thyroid cancer patients with distant metastasis, based on CDR3 differences among clinicopathological groups. The Shannon index was used to measure repertoire diversity, and the Morisita-Horn index was used to measure how similar tumor and blood repertoires were. Using fastp at Q25 and MiXCR, TCRdb reprocessed the public reads and kept productive beta chains. Here the V and J calls rest on TCRdb's processing, not on the authors' analysis. The sample profile shows around 34,000 clones; about 17% of them were found once. About 3.4% of the sample is taken by the ten largest. Relative to germline, V is missing 0 bases and J is missing 0 bases, with 2 bases of the junction outside any gene match. From the cysteine up to the phenylalanine, the CDR3 has a length of 17 residues. The entry retains the CDR3 DNA only, 51 bases that are in frame from base 1. The germline V gene gives CDR1 as LGHNA and CDR2 as YNFKEQ.

Sample: blood. This TCR came from a female donor with papillary thyroid cancer or a benign thyroid nodule (not recorded which). Some clones in this sample may be carry-over from other donors' samples. The chain was built from TRBV4-2 and TRBJ2-2, with 9 middle bases fitting TRBD2. The CDR3 reads CASSQETSGTNTGELFF. The DNA is TGTGCCAGCAGCCAAGAGACTAGCGGTACGAACACCGGGGAGCTGTTTTTT.